This T cell receptor (beta chain) was recovered during a study of T cell repertoires in cytomegalovirus infection (dated by TCRdb to the late 2010s). About the study as a whole: Donor HLA type was relevant to the analysis, as public TCR beta signatures indicated carriage of CMV infection together with the matching HLA type. The research as a whole found: In the ex vivo response, HLA-C-restricted CMV-specific TCR beta clonotypes were dominant, and in two of eight donors the single most frequent clonotype came from this HLA-C-restricted group. In both this cohort and an independent roughly 400-donor cohort, the cumulative frequency of public TCR beta family members distinguished carriers of CMV infection plus the relevant HLA type.

For sequencing, an Illumina HiSeq 1500 was employed. The public reads were quality trimmed at Q25 with fastp and then assembled into clones with MiXCR by TCRdb, keeping productive beta chains. Each CDR3 protein gets just one entry, which takes the most common genes and DNA from the rows behind it. The sample profile shows some 700,000 distinct CDR3 sequences; 35% to 40% of them were found once. The leading ten clones occupy 2.5% to 3% of the sample. This clonotype appeared a few times. The antigen it binds to is not known. Within one base of it there is no much larger clone, and no base qualities were kept. The specimen sequenced was PBMCs. The sequence derives from a human donor in good health (CMV status not recorded). Some clones in this sample may be carry-over from other donors' samples.

Here is the DNA: TGTGCCAGCAGCTTGGCCTACGCCTACGAGCAGTACTTC. Its translation is CASSLAYAYEQYF. Recombination connected TRBV5-8 to TRBJ2-7, with no confidently assigned D gene. There are 13 amino acids in the CDR3, from cysteine to phenylalanine inclusive. Only the CDR3 region is kept as DNA, spanning 39 bases read in frame from base 1. V is shortened by 0 bases, J by 2 bases, and the region joining them spans 6 bases. From the germline V gene, CDR1 is SGHTS and CDR2 is YDEGEE. The variable domain in full, with residues beyond the CDR3 obtained from the reference TRBV5-8 and TRBJ2-7 genes, is EAGVTQSPTHLIKTRGQQATLRCSPISGHTSVYWYQQALGLGLQFLLWYDEGEERNRGNFPPRFSGRQFPNYSSELNVNALELEDSALYLCASSLAYAYEQYFGPGTRLTVT.